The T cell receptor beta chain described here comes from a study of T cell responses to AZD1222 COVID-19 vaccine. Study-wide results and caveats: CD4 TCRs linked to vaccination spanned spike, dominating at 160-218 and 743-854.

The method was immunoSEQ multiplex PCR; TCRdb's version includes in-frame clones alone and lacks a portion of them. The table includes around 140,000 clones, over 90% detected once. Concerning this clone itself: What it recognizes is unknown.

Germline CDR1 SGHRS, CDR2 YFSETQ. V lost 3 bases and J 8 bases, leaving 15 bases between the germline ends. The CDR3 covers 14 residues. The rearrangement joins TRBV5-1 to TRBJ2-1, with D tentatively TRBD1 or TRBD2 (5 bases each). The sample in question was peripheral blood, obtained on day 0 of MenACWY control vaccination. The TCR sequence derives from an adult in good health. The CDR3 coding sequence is TGCGCCAGCAGCTGGGGACGGACGCATGATGAGCAGTTCTTC. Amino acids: CASSWGRTHDEQFF. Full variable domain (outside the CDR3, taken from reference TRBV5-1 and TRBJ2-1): KAGVTQTPRYLIKTRGQQVTLSCSPISGHRSVSWYQQTPGQGLQFLFEYFSETQRNKGNFPGRFSGRQFSNSRSEMNVSTLELGDSALYLCASSWGRTHDEQFFGPGTRLTVL.